The entry below gives a single T cell receptor (beta chain) sequence along with its context. What it binds is not known. These data are taken from a study of T cells in localized non-small cell lung cancer. General study results and limits: Heterogeneity remains possible, as sequencing covered one tumor region only. For the top 100 tumor clones, a median about 57 also appeared in adjacent lung. Peak T cell clonality was found in uninvolved adjacent lung, exceeding tumor.

The CDR3 runs 13 residues. Germline V gene sequence: CDR1 MNHNY, CDR2 SVGAGI (reference sequence). Trimming pared 5 bases from V and 6 bases from J, leaving 10 bases between. The repertoire was sequenced with immunoSEQ multiplex PCR; TCRdb's copy has only in-frame clones and lacks some. This table holds tens of thousands of clones, approximately 86% found once. Sequenced material: peripheral blood, taken before any cancer treatment. The receptor comes from a man between 40 and 70 years old with stage I squamous cell lung carcinoma. V gene TRBV6-6 combines with J gene TRBJ2-2, with D perhaps TRBD1 (6 bases). The CDR3 nucleotides read TGTGCCAGCAGTGCTGGGACATCCGGGGAGCTGTTTTTT. This sequence encodes CASSAGTSGELFF.